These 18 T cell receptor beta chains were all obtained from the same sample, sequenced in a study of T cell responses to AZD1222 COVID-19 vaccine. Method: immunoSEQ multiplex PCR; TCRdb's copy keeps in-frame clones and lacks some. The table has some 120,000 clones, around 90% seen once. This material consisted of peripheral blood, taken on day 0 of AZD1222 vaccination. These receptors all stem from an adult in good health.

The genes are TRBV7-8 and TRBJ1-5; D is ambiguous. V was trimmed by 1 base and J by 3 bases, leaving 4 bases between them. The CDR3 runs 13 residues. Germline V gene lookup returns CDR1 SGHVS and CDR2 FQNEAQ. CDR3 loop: CASSLEANQPQHF. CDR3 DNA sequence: TGTGCCAGCAGCTTAGAGGCCAATCAGCCCCAGCATTTT.

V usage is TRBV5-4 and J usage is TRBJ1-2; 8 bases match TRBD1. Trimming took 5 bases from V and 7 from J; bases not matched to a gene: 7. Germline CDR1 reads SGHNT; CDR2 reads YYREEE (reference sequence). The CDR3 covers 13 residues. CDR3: CASSSGGPSGYTF. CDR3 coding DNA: TGTGCCAGCAGTTCAGGGGGCCCGAGTGGCTACACCTTC.

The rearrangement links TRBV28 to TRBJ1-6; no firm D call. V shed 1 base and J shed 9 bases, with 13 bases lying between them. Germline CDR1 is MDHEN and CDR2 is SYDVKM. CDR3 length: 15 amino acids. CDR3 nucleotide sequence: TGTGCCAGCAGTTTATCATTGGCGGGAGGTTCACCCCTCCACTTT. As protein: CASSLSLAGGSPLHF.

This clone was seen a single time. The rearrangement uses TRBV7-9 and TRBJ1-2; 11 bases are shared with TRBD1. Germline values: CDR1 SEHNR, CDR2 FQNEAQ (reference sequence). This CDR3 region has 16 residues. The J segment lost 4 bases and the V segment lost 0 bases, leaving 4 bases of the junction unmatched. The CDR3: CASSLARTGGLYGYTF. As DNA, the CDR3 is TGTGCCAGCAGCTTAGCGAGGACAGGGGGCCTCTATGGCTACACCTTC.

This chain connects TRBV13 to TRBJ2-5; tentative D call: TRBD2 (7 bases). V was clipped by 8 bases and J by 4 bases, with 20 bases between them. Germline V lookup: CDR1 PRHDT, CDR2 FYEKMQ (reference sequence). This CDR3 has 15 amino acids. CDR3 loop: CASSTRGLGLETQYF. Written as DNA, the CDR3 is TGTGCCAGCTCAACGCGGGGGCTTGGCTTAGAGACCCAGTACTTC.

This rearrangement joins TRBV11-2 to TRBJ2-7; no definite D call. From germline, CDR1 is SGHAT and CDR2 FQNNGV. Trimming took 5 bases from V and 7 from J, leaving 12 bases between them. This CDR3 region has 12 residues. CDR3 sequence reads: CASSTGRWEQYF. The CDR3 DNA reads TGTGCCAGCAGCACGGGCCGTTGGGAGCAGTACTTC.

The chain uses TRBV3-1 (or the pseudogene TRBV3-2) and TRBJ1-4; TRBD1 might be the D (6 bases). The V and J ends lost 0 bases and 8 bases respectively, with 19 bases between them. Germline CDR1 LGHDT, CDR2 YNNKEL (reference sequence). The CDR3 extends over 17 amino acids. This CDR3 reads CASSQDYAPGGHEKLFF. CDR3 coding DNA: TGTGCCAGCAGCCAAGATTATGCGCCGGGGGGCCACGAAAAACTGTTTTTT.

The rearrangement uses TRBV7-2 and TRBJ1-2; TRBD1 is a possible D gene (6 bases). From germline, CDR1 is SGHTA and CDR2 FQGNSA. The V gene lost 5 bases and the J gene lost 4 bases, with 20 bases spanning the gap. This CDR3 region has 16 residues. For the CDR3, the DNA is TGTGCCAGCAGCGTTACCCCGGGGGGGGCTGGCTATGGCTACACCTTC. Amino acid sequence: CASSVTPGGAGYGYTF. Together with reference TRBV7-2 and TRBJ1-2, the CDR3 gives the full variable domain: GAGVSQSPSNKVTEKGKDVELRCDPISGHTALYWYRQSLGQGLEFLIYFQGNSAPDKSGLPSDRFSAERTGGSVSTLTIQRTQQEDSAVYLCASSVTPGGAGYGYTFGSGTRLTVV.

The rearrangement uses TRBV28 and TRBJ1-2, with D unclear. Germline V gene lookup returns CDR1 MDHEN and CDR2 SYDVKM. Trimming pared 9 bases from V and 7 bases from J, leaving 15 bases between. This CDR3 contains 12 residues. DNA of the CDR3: TGTGCCAGTACCGGGGTCGGTGGTGGCTACACCTTC. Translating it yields CASTGVGGGYTF.

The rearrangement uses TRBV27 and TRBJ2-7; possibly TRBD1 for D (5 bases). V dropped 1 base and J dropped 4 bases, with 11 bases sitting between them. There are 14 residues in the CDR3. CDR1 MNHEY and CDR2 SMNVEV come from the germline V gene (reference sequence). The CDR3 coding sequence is TGTGCCAGCAGTTTATATCAGGGTAGATACGAGCAGTACTTC. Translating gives CASSLYQGRYEQYF.

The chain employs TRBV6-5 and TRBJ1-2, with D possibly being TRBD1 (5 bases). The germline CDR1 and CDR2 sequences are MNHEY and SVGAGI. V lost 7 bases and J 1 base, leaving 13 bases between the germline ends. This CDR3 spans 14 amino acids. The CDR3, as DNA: TGTGCCAGCAACGAGGGACGGGGTAACTATGGCTACACCTTC. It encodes CASNEGRGNYGYTF.

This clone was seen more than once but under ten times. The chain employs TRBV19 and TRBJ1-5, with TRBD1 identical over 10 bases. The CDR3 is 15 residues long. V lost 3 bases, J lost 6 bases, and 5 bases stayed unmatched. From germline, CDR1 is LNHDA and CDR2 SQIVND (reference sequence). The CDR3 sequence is CASSMGDRGFQPQHF. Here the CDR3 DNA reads TGTGCCAGTAGTATGGGGGACAGGGGATTTCAGCCCCAGCATTTT.

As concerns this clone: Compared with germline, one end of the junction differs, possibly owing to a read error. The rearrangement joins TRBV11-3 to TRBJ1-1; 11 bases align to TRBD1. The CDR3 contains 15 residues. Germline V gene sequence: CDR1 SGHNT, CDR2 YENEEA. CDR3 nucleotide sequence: TGTGCCAGCAGCTTAGATCCCAGGACAGGGGGCCGCATTTCCTTT. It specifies CASSLDPRTGGRISF.

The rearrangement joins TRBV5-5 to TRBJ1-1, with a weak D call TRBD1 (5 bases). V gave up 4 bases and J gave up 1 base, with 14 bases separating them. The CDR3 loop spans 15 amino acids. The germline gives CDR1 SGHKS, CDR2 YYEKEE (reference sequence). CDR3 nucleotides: TGTGCCAGCAGCCTCTCCGGGACGGCGAACACTGAAGCTTTCTTT. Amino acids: CASSLSGTANTEAFF.

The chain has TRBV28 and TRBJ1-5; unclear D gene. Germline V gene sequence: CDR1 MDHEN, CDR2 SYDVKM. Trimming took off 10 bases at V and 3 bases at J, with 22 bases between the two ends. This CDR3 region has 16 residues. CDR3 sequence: CANSTRPFRANQPQHF. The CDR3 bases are TGTGCCAATTCAACCCGACCCTTCCGGGCCAATCAGCCCCAGCATTTT.

CDR3 in amino acids: CASSSGVGNISGELFF. The CDR3 coding sequence is TGCGCCAGCAGTTCCGGGGTGGGGAACATTTCCGGGGAGCTGTTTTTT. The V and J genes are TRBV10-1 and TRBJ2-2, with a possible D match to TRBD2 (5 bases). The CDR3 is 16 residues long. Germline CDR1 reads WNHNN; CDR2 reads SYGVQD (reference sequence). Trimming left V 5 bases short and J 6 bases short, with 19 bases between.

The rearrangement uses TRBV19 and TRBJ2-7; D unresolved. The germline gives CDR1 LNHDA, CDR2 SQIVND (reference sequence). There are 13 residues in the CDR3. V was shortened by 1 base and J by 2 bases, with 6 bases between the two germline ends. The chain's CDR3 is CASSIGLPYEQYF. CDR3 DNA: TGTGCCAGTAGTATAGGACTCCCCTACGAGCAGTACTTC.

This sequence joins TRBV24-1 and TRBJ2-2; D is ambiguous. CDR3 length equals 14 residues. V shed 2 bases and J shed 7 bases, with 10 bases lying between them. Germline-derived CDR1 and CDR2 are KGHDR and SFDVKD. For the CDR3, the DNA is TGTGCCACCAGTGATTCTAATACCCGCGGGGAGCTGTTTTTT. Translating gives CATSDSNTRGELFF.